The 25 T cell receptor beta chains reported below all come from one sample, sequenced in a study of cytomegalovirus exposure and HLA in healthy donors. Sequenced by immunoSEQ multiplex PCR; TCRdb stores in-frame clones only, minus some. The sample lists about 240,000 clones; 80% to 90% were seen once. The specimen was PBMCs. These receptors came from a man younger than 35 in good health and CMV-seronegative.

The gene calls are TRBV10-2 and TRBJ2-7, with D possibly matching TRBD2 (5 bases). This CDR3 region has 13 residues. Between the trimmed V and J ends, which lost 2 bases and 3 bases, there was a span of 8 bases. The germline V gene has CDR1 WSHSY and CDR2 SAAADI. This chain's CDR3 is CASSETRDYEQYF. The CDR3 DNA is TGCGCCAGCAGTGAGACGAGGGACTACGAGCAGTACTTC.

The V and J genes are TRBV7-2 and TRBJ2-3, with TRBD2 matching over 7 bases. Per the germline V gene, CDR1 is SGHTA and CDR2 is FQGNSA. The CDR3 covers 14 residues. J lost 5 bases, V lost 5 bases, and 7 bases had no gene match. Written as DNA, the CDR3 is TGTGCCAGCAGCACAGGACTAGATCTAGATACGCAGTATTTT. The encoded protein is CASSTGLDLDTQYF.

The J gene is TRBJ2-7, the V gene TRBV6-6, with 9 bases that match TRBD1. CDR3 size: 14 residues. The V and J ends lost 5 bases and 2 bases, in that order; junction bases with no gene match: 4. CDR1 and CDR2 from the germline V gene are MNHNY and SVGAGI (reference sequence). This CDR3 is CASSTRQGAYEQYF. The DNA for the CDR3 is TGTGCCAGCAGTACTCGACAGGGGGCCTACGAGCAGTACTTC.

A single count supports this clone. This chain uses TRBV30 with TRBJ2-1; the D is unclear. Germline V gene lookup returns CDR1 GTSNPN and CDR2 SVGIG (reference sequence). V lost 0 bases to trimming and J lost 6 bases, with 18 bases between them. The CDR3 loop spans 16 amino acids. The CDR3 DNA reads as TGTGCCTGGAGTGTACGACCGCTAGTTATTCGCAATGAGCAGTTCTTC. Protein product: CAWSVRPLVIRNEQFF.

V usage is TRBV19 and J usage is TRBJ2-2, with TRBD1 as a possible D gene (5 bases). The V gene's germline CDR1 is LNHDA and CDR2 SQIVND (reference sequence). CDR3 size: 15 residues. Trimming stripped 5 bases from V and 5 bases from J, with 15 bases between. The CDR3 loop reads CASSPLGVLTGELFF. DNA of the CDR3: TGTGCCAGTAGTCCGTTAGGGGTGTTAACCGGGGAGCTGTTTTTT.

This sequence joins TRBV30 and TRBJ2-3; D unclear. V was cut by 0 bases and J by 6 bases, with 10 bases left in between. This CDR3 has 13 amino acids. Germline V gene data show CDR1 as GTSNPN and CDR2 as SVGIG (reference sequence). CDR3 DNA sequence: TGTGCCTGGAGTGTCACTGGGCCCGATACGCAGTATTTT. It yields the protein CAWSVTGPDTQYF.

V is TRBV18 and J is TRBJ1-1; D is unclear. The CDR3 has 13 amino acids. Trimming took 3 bases from V and 4 from J, leaving 9 bases between them. Germline V gene sequence: CDR1 KGHSH, CDR2 LQKENI. The DNA of the CDR3 is TGTGCCAGCTCACCCCGTAGCACCACTGAAGCTTTCTTT. It specifies CASSPRSTTEAFF. Full variable domain (remainder filled in from reference TRBV18 and TRBJ1-1): NAGVMQNPRHLVRRRGQEARLRCSPMKGHSHVYWYRQLPEEGLKFMVYLQKENIIDESGMPKERFSAEFPKEGPSILRIQQVVRGDSAAYFCASSPRSTTEAFFGQGTRLTVV.

This clone was observed a few times. This chain joins TRBV6-6 and TRBJ2-7; D is ambiguous. There are 14 residues in the CDR3. CDR1 and CDR2 from the germline V gene are MNHNY and SVGAGI (reference sequence). Trimming shortened V by 6 bases and J by 4 bases, and 16 bases separated the two germline ends. The CDR3 DNA sequence: TGTGCCAGCAGAGTACAGCTTTCGACGTACGAGCAGTACTTC. It codes for CASRVQLSTYEQYF.

The chain has TRBV5-1 and TRBJ2-2; 10 nucleotides align to TRBD1. V lost 2 bases to trimming and J lost 6 bases; unmatched junction nucleotides: 4. Germline lookup yields CDR1 SGHRS and CDR2 YFSETQ. This CDR3 has 15 residues. CDR3 DNA sequence: TGCGCCAGCAGCTTCGACAGGGGGCTCGCCGGGGAGCTGTTTTTT. Translating gives CASSFDRGLAGELFF. Full variable domain (rest looked up from reference TRBV5-1 and TRBJ2-2): KAGVTQTPRYLIKTRGQQVTLSCSPISGHRSVSWYQQTPGQGLQFLFEYFSETQRNKGNFPGRFSGRQFSNSRSEMNVSTLELGDSALYLCASSFDRGLAGELFFGEGSRLTVL.

To note about this clone: Relative to the germline gene, one junction end is altered; a read error may explain this. This sequence joins TRBV7-7 and TRBJ2-2, with 12 bases aligning to TRBD2. The CDR3 contains 15 residues. The germline CDR1 and CDR2 sequences are SSHAT and FNYEAQ (reference sequence). The CDR3 DNA reads as TGTGCTAGCAGCCCGGGACTAGCGGGTACCGGGGAGCTGTTTTTT. It codes for CASSPGLAGTGELFF.

The rearrangement uses TRBV28 and TRBJ2-7, with D possibly TRBD2 on 6 matching bases. Germline V gene lookup returns CDR1 MDHEN and CDR2 SYDVKM. Trimming shortened V by 8 bases and J by 3 bases, and 17 bases separated the two germline ends. The CDR3 covers 14 residues. CDR3 amino acids: CASGLGGDLYEQYF. CDR3 in DNA: TGTGCCAGCGGGCTTGGCGGGGACCTCTACGAGCAGTACTTC.

This CDR3 is CASSRSRASYEQYF. Here the CDR3 DNA reads TGTGCCAGCAGCCGTTCCAGGGCGTCCTACGAGCAGTACTTC. J is TRBJ2-7 and V is TRBV7-2, with D possibly matching TRBD1 (5 bases). Germline V lookup: CDR1 SGHTA, CDR2 FQGNSA. This CDR3 spans 14 amino acids. Trimming removed 5 bases at V and 1 base at J, with 12 bases between.

The chain has TRBV19 and TRBJ2-7; 13 positions agree with TRBD2. J gave up 5 bases and V 3 bases, and 4 bases lay outside the gene matches. The CDR3 consists of 15 residues. Germline lookup yields CDR1 LNHDA and CDR2 SQIVND (reference sequence). CDR3 region: CASSIGTSGIHEQYF. The CDR3 DNA follows: TGTGCCAGTAGTATTGGGACTAGCGGGATTCACGAGCAGTACTTC.

The genes are TRBV7-6 and TRBJ2-7; TRBD2 matches 10 bases. CDR3 length: 17 amino acids. The germline gives CDR1 SGHVS, CDR2 FNYEAQ. Trimming cost V 4 bases and J 4 bases; bases outside gene matches: 13. The CDR3 region is CASSSPTTSGPPYEQYF. CDR3 nucleotides: TGTGCCAGCAGCTCACCTACGACTAGCGGGCCTCCTTACGAGCAGTACTTC.

CDR3 nucleotides: TGCGCCAGCAGCCACATAGGGGGTACGAGCAATCAGCCCCAGCATTTT. Translated, it gives CASSHIGGTSNQPQHF. The V gene is TRBV4-1, the J gene TRBJ1-5; perhaps TRBD1 as D (6 bases). Trimming shortened V by 3 bases and J by 1 base, and 13 bases separated the two germline ends. This CDR3 comprises 16 residues. Germline V gives CDR1 MGHRA, CDR2 YSYEKL.

The chain combines TRBV7-8 with TRBJ1-1; D is possibly TRBD1 (6 bases). CDR1 is SGHVS and CDR2 is FQNEAQ in the germline V gene. Trimming pared 5 bases from V and 0 bases from J, leaving 13 bases between. CDR3 length: 15 amino acids. CDR3 sequence (DNA): TGTGCCAGCAGCCCGAGGGGGGGGATGAACACTGAAGCTTTCTTT. It is translated as CASSPRGGMNTEAFF.

This clone occurred a few times. This chain connects TRBV30 to TRBJ1-2; TRBD1 aligns across 7 bases. Germline CDR1 and CDR2: GTSNPN and SVGIG (reference sequence). With V trimmed by 7 bases and J by 1 base, 3 bases remained unmatched. The CDR3 loop spans 12 amino acids. The CDR3 nucleotides are TGTGCCTTGAACAGGGGTAACTATGGCTACACCTTC. Amino acids: CALNRGNYGYTF.

This CDR3 reads CASSETSGLYNEQFF. The CDR3 bases are TGTGCCAGCAGCGAGACTAGCGGGTTATACAATGAGCAGTTCTTC. The V and J genes are TRBV9 and TRBJ2-1, with 10 bases lining up with TRBD2. From germline, CDR1 is SGDLS and CDR2 YYNGEE. Trimming cost V 3 bases and J 4 bases; bases outside gene matches: 4. CDR3 length: 15 amino acids.

The chain combines TRBV9 with TRBJ1-1, with 10 bases that match TRBD1. This CDR3 spans 15 amino acids. Germline values: CDR1 SGDLS, CDR2 YYNGEE. Germline trimming cut 3 bases from V and 11 bases from J; bases unmatched to any gene: 13. The CDR3 bases are TGTGCCAGCAGCGCCACCGGGACAGGGGCTCTCGAGGCTTTCTTT. Translation gives CASSATGTGALEAFF.

The V call is TRBV4-1, the J call TRBJ2-7, with TRBD2 matching 7 bases. The CDR3 loop spans 15 amino acids. The V gene's germline CDR1 is MGHRA and CDR2 YSYEKL. Trimming took 3 bases from V and 2 from J; bases not matched to a gene: 7. As DNA, the CDR3 is TGCGCCAGCAGCCAGCTCCGGGACTACCCCTACGAGCAGTACTTC. It codes for CASSQLRDYPYEQYF.

The genes are TRBV2 and TRBJ1-1, with D perhaps TRBD1 (6 bases). Trimming shortened V by 4 bases and J by 11 bases, and 14 bases separated the two germline ends. Germline CDR1 SNHLY, CDR2 FYNNEI. The CDR3 contains 12 residues. In nucleotides, the CDR3 is TGTGCCAGCAGTGTCGACGAGGGGGTGGCTTTCTTT. This sequence encodes CASSVDEGVAFF.

This chain uses TRBV28 with TRBJ1-2; a weak D match, TRBD1 (5 bases). The CDR3 consists of 15 residues. Looked up from germline, CDR1 is MDHEN and CDR2 is SYDVKM. Trimming shortened V by 5 bases and J by 7 bases, and 20 bases separated the two germline ends. The CDR3 nucleotides are TGTGCCAGCAGTCCCTCATTAAGGGGATTTGGTGGCTACACCTTC. The encoded protein is CASSPSLRGFGGYTF.

The sample holds a few counts of this clone. The V and J genes are TRBV7-2 and TRBJ1-6, with 8 bases that match TRBD1. From germline, CDR1 is SGHTA and CDR2 FQGNSA. The CDR3 is 14 amino acids. Unmatched junction bases numbered 7, after V lost 5 bases and J lost 10 bases. CDR3 nucleotide sequence: TGTGCCAGCAGCGTGCAGGGGGCAGAATCACCCCTCCACTTT. This sequence encodes CASSVQGAESPLHF. Drawing the rest from reference TRBV7-2 and TRBJ1-6, the complete variable domain is GAGVSQSPSNKVTEKGKDVELRCDPISGHTALYWYRQSLGQGLEFLIYFQGNSAPDKSGLPSDRFSAERTGGSVSTLTIQRTQQEDSAVYLCASSVQGAESPLHFGNGTRLTVT.

The chain has TRBV4-3 and TRBJ2-7, with TRBD1 as a possible D gene (6 bases). Germline lookup yields CDR1 LGHNA and CDR2 YSLEER. Trimming stripped 0 bases from V and 6 bases from J, with 18 bases between. This CDR3 is built from 16 residues. CDR3 bases: TGCGCCAGCAGCCAAGACTTAGGGGGTGCTGGGCTCGAGCAGTACTTC. The encoded protein is CASSQDLGGAGLEQYF.

This clone was counted once. The genes are TRBV6-5 and TRBJ2-3; TRBD1 might be the D (5 bases). The CDR3 loop spans 15 amino acids. The V end lost 6 bases, the J end lost 2 bases, and 15 bases lay between the germline ends. Germline assignment: CDR1 MNHEY and CDR2 SVGAGI. The CDR3, as DNA: TGTGCCAGCAGGCATGGGGCCTCTTTCACAGATACGCAGTATTTT. As protein: CASRHGASFTDTQYF.